This T cell receptor (beta chain) was identified during a study of cytomegalovirus exposure and HLA in healthy donors. Study summary: Previous work identified roughly 120 million unique TCR beta sequences from roughly 170 million T cells.

Study-wide points: HLA allele associations emerged for some 16,000 TCR beta sequences in a later analysis, at 0.05 false discovery rate. Researchers had no immune exposure information except CMV serostatus available.

The germline V and J ends were trimmed by 3 bases and 0 bases, with 15 bases remaining between them. Per germline, CDR1 SEHNR and CDR2 FQNEAQ (reference sequence). This CDR3 comprises 18 residues. 60 Vbeta and 13 Jbeta primers were used in PCR. Sequencing was performed with immunoSEQ multiplex PCR; in TCRdb, only in-frame clones are kept and a portion is missing. The sample includes some 200,000 clones, about 79% seen only once; the top ten take 0.098%. Concerning this clone: Its antigen is unknown.

This receptor was obtained from a boy aged 2 to 10 in good health and CMV-seronegative. The V call is TRBV7-9, the J call TRBJ2-6, with D maybe TRBD2 (5 bases). Sequences were obtained from PBMCs. The CDR3 nucleotides read TGTGCCAGCAGCTTCAGCCTAGCCTTAACCTCTGGGGCCAACGTCCTGACTTTC. Protein: CASSFSLALTSGANVLTF. Looking up the rest from reference TRBV7-9 and TRBJ2-6 gives the full variable domain: DTGVSQNPRHKITKRGQNVTFRCDPISEHNRLYWYRQTLGQGPEFLTYFQNEAQLEKSRLLSDRFSAERPKGSFSTLEIQRTEQGDSAMYLCASSFSLALTSGANVLTFGAGSRLTVL.